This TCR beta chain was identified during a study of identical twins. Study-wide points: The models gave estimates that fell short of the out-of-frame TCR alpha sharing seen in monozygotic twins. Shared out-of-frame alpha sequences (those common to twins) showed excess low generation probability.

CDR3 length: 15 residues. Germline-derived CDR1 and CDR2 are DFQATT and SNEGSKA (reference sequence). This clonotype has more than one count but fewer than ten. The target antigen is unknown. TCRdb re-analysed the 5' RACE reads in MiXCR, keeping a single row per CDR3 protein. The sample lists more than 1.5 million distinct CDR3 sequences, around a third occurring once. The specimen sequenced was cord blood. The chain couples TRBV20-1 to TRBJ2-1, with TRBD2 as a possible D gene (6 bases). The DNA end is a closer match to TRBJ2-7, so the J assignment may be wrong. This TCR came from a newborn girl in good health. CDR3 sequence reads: CSARMRGSTYNEQYF. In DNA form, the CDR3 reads TGCAGTGCTAGAATGCGGGGATCTACCTACAATGAGCAGTACTTC.